These 28 T cell receptor beta chains came from one sample sequenced in a study of blood T cell repertoires in COVID-19. Clones were sequenced by immunoSEQ multiplex PCR, and TCRdb holds only the in-frame ones, with some missing. Among 90,000 to 150,000 clones listed, 77% were seen once. Input material: peripheral blood. The receptors were gathered from a human donor in a cohort sampled during active COVID-19.

The chain combines TRBV27 with TRBJ2-7; 7 nucleotides line up with TRBD1. CDR1 is MNHEY and CDR2 is SMNVEV in the germline V gene (reference sequence). With V trimmed by 6 bases and J by 0 bases, 14 bases remained unmatched. The CDR3 extends over 17 amino acids. CDR3 DNA sequence: TGTGCCAGCAGCTCCCGACCATGGACAGGAAGCTCCTACGAGCAGTACTTC. The encoded protein is CASSSRPWTGSSYEQYF.

This clone was observed a few times. This chain uses TRBV9 with TRBJ1-1; D perhaps matches TRBD1 (6 bases). Germline V lookup: CDR1 SGDLS, CDR2 YYNGEE. This CDR3 has 19 amino acids. V was clipped by 4 bases and J by 1 base, with 26 bases between them. CDR3 bases: TGTGCCAGCAGCCCGGTTAGAGGGTCGTTAGGGGGACGGAACACTGAAGCTTTCTTT. Residues: CASSPVRGSLGGRNTEAFF. The entire variable domain, with the rest obtained from reference TRBV9 and TRBJ1-1, is as follows: DSGVTQTPKHLITATGQRVTLRCSPRSGDLSVYWYQQSLDQGLQFLIQYYNGEERAKGNILERFSAQQFPDLHSELNLSSLELGDSALYFCASSPVRGSLGGRNTEAFFGQGTRLTVV.

This clone occurred a few times. The chain links TRBV6-5 to TRBJ1-5; TRBD1 agrees at 7 bases. The J segment lost 1 base and the V segment lost 6 bases, leaving 3 bases of the junction unmatched. Germline V gives CDR1 MNHEY, CDR2 SVGAGI. The CDR3 totals 14 residues. DNA of the CDR3: TGTGCCAGCAGGGGACAGTGGAGCAATCAGCCCCAGCATTTT. Translated: CASRGQWSNQPQHF.

This chain uses TRBV6-6 with TRBJ1-1; TRBD1 is a possible D gene (6 bases). The CDR3 is 14 residues long. Germline CDR1 reads MNHNY; CDR2 reads SVGAGI (reference sequence). V was clipped by 2 bases and J by 3 bases, with 10 bases between them. CDR3: CASSYGPGDTEAFF. CDR3 bases: TGTGCCAGCAGTTACGGTCCAGGGGACACTGAAGCTTTCTTT.

The rearrangement links TRBV5-6 to TRBJ2-7, with 8 bases identical to TRBD1. The V gene's germline CDR1 is SGHDT and CDR2 YYEEEE. V lost 4 bases to trimming and J lost 4 bases; unmatched junction nucleotides: 4. This CDR3 has 13 residues. This CDR3 reads CASSRGQVYEQYF. DNA of the CDR3: TGTGCCAGCAGCAGGGGACAGGTTTACGAGCAGTACTTC. The full variable domain, completed using reference TRBV5-6 and TRBJ2-7, is DAGVTQSPTHLIKTRGQQVTLRCSPKSGHDTVSWYQQALGQGPQFIFQYYEEEERQRGNFPDRFSGHQFPNYSSELNVNALLLGDSALYLCASSRGQVYEQYFGPGTRLTVT.

The rearrangement joins TRBV3-1 (or the pseudogene TRBV3-2) to TRBJ2-7; TRBD2 agrees at 13 bases. The CDR3 is 15 residues long. With 4 bases clipped from V and 7 bases from J, the junction kept 7 bases outside the gene matches. In germline, CDR1 is LGHDT, CDR2 YNNKEL (reference sequence). In DNA form, the CDR3 reads TGTGCCAGCAGCCTTACTAGCGGGGGGGGAGGTGAGCAGTACTTC. It codes for CASSLTSGGGGEQYF.

Only a few counts were recorded for this clone. The same CDR3 arises from other DNA sequences in this sample as well. This chain connects TRBV13 to TRBJ1-2; D is perhaps TRBD1 (6 bases). Deletions cut 0 bases from V and 3 bases from J, with 8 bases between. Germline CDR1 reads PRHDT; CDR2 reads FYEKMQ (reference sequence). The CDR3 spans 14 residues. The CDR3 sequence is CASSLGTGDYGYTF. The DNA for the CDR3 is TGTGCCAGCAGCTTAGGGACAGGAGACTATGGCTACACCTTC.

This chain joins TRBV30 and TRBJ1-1, with D unresolved. Trimming pared 2 bases from V and 2 bases from J, leaving 9 bases between. This CDR3 has 13 residues. Germline CDR1 and CDR2: GTSNPN and SVGIG (reference sequence). The CDR3 DNA reads TGTGCCTGGAGTCAGACACCAAACACTGAAGCTTTCTTT. Translation: CAWSQTPNTEAFF.

The V and J genes are TRBV20-1 and TRBJ2-7; TRBD1 matches at 7 bases. J gave up 2 bases and V 6 bases, and 7 bases lay outside the gene matches. In germline, CDR1 is DFQATT, CDR2 SNEGSKA (reference sequence). This CDR3 is built from 13 residues. Here the CDR3 reads CSASRGQPYEQYF. CDR3 in DNA: TGCAGTGCAAGTAGGGGACAGCCCTACGAGCAGTACTTC.

Regarding this clone: Its ends do not fully match the called genes, so a read error is possible. The chain combines TRBV11-3 with TRBJ1-1, with D maybe TRBD1 (6 bases). This CDR3 is built from 13 residues. The V gene's germline CDR1 is SGHNT and CDR2 YENEEA. CDR3 sequence: CASILRPGAEAFF. The CDR3 nucleotides read TGTGCCAGCATCTTAAGACCAGGGGCTGAAGCTTTCTTT.

This clone was detected once. This sequence joins TRBV28 and TRBJ2-7; 13 bases are a match to TRBD2. V dropped 5 bases and J dropped 2; count of bases not matched to a gene: 18. Per the germline V gene, CDR1 is MDHEN and CDR2 is SYDVKM. CDR3 size: 20 residues. The CDR3 nucleotides are TGTGCCAGCAGTCCGACAGGGGTCTACGGGACTAGCGGGGCCCCCTACGAGCAGTACTTC. Translation: CASSPTGVYGTSGAPYEQYF.

The chain links TRBV6-6 to TRBJ2-7, with 9 nucleotides matching TRBD2. V shed 5 bases, J shed 7 bases, and the junction held 15 bases outside the gene matches. The CDR3 spans 16 residues. In germline, CDR1 is MNHNY, CDR2 SVGAGI (reference sequence). The CDR3 spells CASSPLGVAGAEEQYF. CDR3 sequence (DNA): TGTGCCAGCAGTCCCCTTGGGGTAGCGGGGGCGGAAGAGCAGTACTTC.

This sequence joins TRBV27 and TRBJ2-7; no clear D. CDR1 is MNHEY, CDR2 SMNVEV, per germline (reference sequence). V lost 0 bases and J lost 2, with 11 bases in between. CDR3 length: 15 residues. As DNA, the CDR3 is TGTGCCAGCAGTTTATCACCTCTATTGGCCTACGAGCAGTACTTC. Translated, it gives CASSLSPLLAYEQYF.

This clone was observed a handful of times. V gene TRBV3-1 (or the pseudogene TRBV3-2) combines with J gene TRBJ2-7, with 15 bases identical to TRBD2. V lost 4 bases to trimming and J lost 5 bases; unmatched junction nucleotides: 6. The CDR3 runs 16 residues. Germline V gene sequence: CDR1 LGHDT, CDR2 YNNKEL (reference sequence). The CDR3 sequence is CASSPGTSGRFDEQYF. CDR3 nucleotides: TGTGCCAGCAGCCCGGGGACTAGCGGGAGGTTCGACGAGCAGTACTTC.

The chain carries TRBV6-6 and TRBJ1-1; D not certain. In germline, CDR1 is MNHNY, CDR2 SVGAGI (reference sequence). Trimming cost V 2 bases and J 5 bases, with 12 bases left between them. The CDR3 extends over 14 amino acids. CDR3 nucleotides: TGTGCCAGCAGTTACCACCAGGCATCAACTGAAGCTTTCTTT. Protein: CASSYHQASTEAFF.

This clone has just a few counts. V is TRBV9 and J is TRBJ2-1; D perhaps matches TRBD2 (7 bases). The CDR3 loop spans 16 amino acids. Trimming pared 3 bases from V and 7 bases from J, leaving 20 bases between. From germline, CDR1 is SGDLS and CDR2 YYNGEE. The CDR3 region is CASSAYSGGAKNEQFF. CDR3 coding DNA: TGTGCCAGCAGCGCCTACTCTGGGGGGGCGAAGAATGAGCAGTTCTTC. The full variable domain, in which reference TRBV9 and TRBJ2-1 provide the parts outside the CDR3, is DSGVTQTPKHLITATGQRVTLRCSPRSGDLSVYWYQQSLDQGLQFLIQYYNGEERAKGNILERFSAQQFPDLHSELNLSSLELGDSALYFCASSAYSGGAKNEQFFGPGTRLTVL.

CDR3 sequence reads: CASSSNRGWQTQYF. In nucleotides, the CDR3 is TGTGCCAGCAGCTCCAACAGGGGTTGGCAGACCCAGTACTTC. V gene TRBV11-2 combines with J gene TRBJ2-5; 7 bases are a match to TRBD1. Germline V gene lookup returns CDR1 SGHAT and CDR2 FQNNGV. The CDR3 covers 14 residues. Unmatched junction bases numbered 8, after V lost 4 bases and J lost 6 bases.

The V gene is TRBV2, the J gene TRBJ2-7; D not certain. In germline, CDR1 is SNHLY, CDR2 FYNNEI. The CDR3 consists of 12 residues. V lost 3 bases, J lost 2 bases, and 5 bases lay in between. For the CDR3, the DNA is TGTGCCAGCAGTGACCTCCCCTACGAGCAGTACTTC. Translation gives CASSDLPYEQYF.

This chain uses TRBV25-1 with TRBJ1-4; 7 bases match TRBD1. V trimming: 6 bases; J trimming: 6 bases; junction bases outside the gene matches: 4. CDR1 MGHDK and CDR2 SYGVNS come from the germline V gene. CDR3 length: 13 residues. The CDR3 is CASSDRVYEKLFF. The CDR3 region has the DNA TGTGCCAGCAGCGACAGGGTATATGAAAAACTGTTTTTT. The full variable domain, with the rest looked up from reference TRBV25-1 and TRBJ1-4, is EADIYQTPRYLVIGTGKKITLECSQTMGHDKMYWYQQDPGMELHLIHYSYGVNSTEKGDLSSESTVSRIRTEHFPLTLESARPSHTSQYLCASSDRVYEKLFFGSGTQLSVL.

This clone was seen only a few times. The chain has TRBV11-3 and TRBJ2-1; 9 bases align to TRBD1. CDR3 length equals 13 residues. Trimming cost V 8 bases and J 7 bases; bases outside gene matches: 6. Germline lookup yields CDR1 SGHNT and CDR2 YENEEA. The CDR3 DNA sequence: TGTGCCAGCGGACAGGGGCCAGCAAATGAGCAGTTCTTC. This sequence encodes CASGQGPANEQFF.

This rearrangement joins TRBV10-2 to TRBJ1-2; D not resolved. This CDR3 spans 15 amino acids. The germline V gene encodes CDR1 WSHSY and CDR2 SAAADI. The V gene lost 7 bases and the J gene lost 3 bases, with 18 bases spanning the gap. CDR3 in amino acids: CASTLAGAEDYGYTF. Here the CDR3 DNA reads TGCGCCAGCACCTTAGCGGGAGCCGAGGACTATGGCTACACCTTC.

V gene TRBV3-1 (or the pseudogene TRBV3-2) combines with J gene TRBJ2-5; 11 bases line up with TRBD2. The J segment lost 2 bases and the V segment lost 2 bases, leaving 4 bases of the junction unmatched. The CDR3 loop spans 16 amino acids. Germline CDR1 LGHDT, CDR2 YNNKEL (reference sequence). DNA for the CDR3: TGTGCCAGCAGCCAAACCCTAGCGGGGGGACAAGAGACCCAGTACTTC. Protein: CASSQTLAGGQETQYF.

The CDR3 here is CASSPDRIRQPQHF. CDR3 coding DNA: TGTGCCAGCAGTCCCGACAGGATAAGGCAGCCCCAGCATTTT. The chain joins TRBV6-5 to TRBJ1-5; tentative D call: TRBD1 (6 bases). CDR3 size: 14 residues. Germline loops: CDR1 MNHEY, CDR2 SVGAGI. The V and J ends lost 5 bases and 7 bases respectively, with 15 bases between them.

V gene TRBV3-1 (or the pseudogene TRBV3-2) combines with J gene TRBJ2-2; weak D call: TRBD1 (6 bases). There are 17 residues in the CDR3. Germline V gives CDR1 LGHDT, CDR2 YNNKEL (reference sequence). The V end was cut by 4 bases, the J end by 0 bases, with 15 bases between. The CDR3 region has the DNA TGTGCCAGCAGCCCTTCAGACAGGCACCCGAACACCGGGGAGCTGTTTTTT. This translates into CASSPSDRHPNTGELFF.

This clone was seen just once. The chain recombines TRBV29-1 with TRBJ1-1; 7 bases are a match to TRBD1. The germline gives CDR1 SQVTM, CDR2 ANQGSEA. The CDR3 is 12 amino acids. V shed 6 bases, J shed 1 base, and the junction held 2 bases outside the gene matches. CDR3 nucleotides: TGCAGCGTCTACAGGGGGAACACTGAAGCTTTCTTT. Its translation: CSVYRGNTEAFF.

The chain links TRBV20-1 to TRBJ2-7; D unresolved. This CDR3 region has 11 residues. Looked up from germline, CDR1 is DFQATT and CDR2 is SNEGSKA (reference sequence). The germline V and J ends were trimmed by 6 bases and 5 bases, with 11 bases remaining between them. CDR3 DNA: TGCAGTGCGGAGTGGTCCCACGAGCAGTACTTC. Amino acids: CSAEWSHEQYF.

The CDR3 coding sequence is TGTGCCAGCAGCTTTGGGGACAGGAGACAAGAGACCCAGTACTTC. It yields the protein CASSFGDRRQETQYF. The gene calls are TRBV5-6 and TRBJ2-5; TRBD1 matches at 8 bases. The V gene end was trimmed by 2 bases and the J gene end by 2 bases; junction bases not matched to a gene: 5. CDR3 length: 15 amino acids. CDR1 and CDR2 (germline): SGHDT, YYEEEE. Supplemented by reference TRBV5-6 and TRBJ2-5, the full variable domain reads DAGVTQSPTHLIKTRGQQVTLRCSPKSGHDTVSWYQQALGQGPQFIFQYYEEEERQRGNFPDRFSGHQFPNYSSELNVNALLLGDSALYLCASSFGDRRQETQYFGPGTRLLVL.

The chain recombines TRBV6-6 with TRBJ1-1; the match to TRBD1 covers 7 bases. The germline gives CDR1 MNHNY, CDR2 SVGAGI (reference sequence). CDR3 length: 16 residues. Trimming removed 2 bases from V and 3 bases from J; junction bases left unmatched: 9. Written as DNA, the CDR3 is TGTGCCAGCAGTTACGAGCCAGGGGGAGGATACACTGAAGCTTTCTTT. It specifies CASSYEPGGGYTEAFF.